This T cell receptor beta chain is from a study of T cell changes during pregnancy in multiple sclerosis. V was pared by 8 bases and J by 5 bases, with 9 bases between. Germline values: CDR1 LNHDA, CDR2 SQIVND (reference sequence). The CDR3 is 11 amino acids. Some clones are missing from TCRdb's copy, which holds only in-frame ones; the method was immunoSEQ multiplex PCR. Of under 65,000 clones listed, approximately 94% are singletons. This TCR was sampled from a female donor with multiple sclerosis, enrolled in a pregnancy study. The material was CD8+ T cells from peripheral blood mononuclear cells, obtained after pregnancy. The rearrangement links TRBV19 to TRBJ1-2; no reliable D call. The CDR3 protein is CASWSGYGYTF. For the CDR3, the DNA is TGTGCCAGTTGGTCCGGGTATGGCTACACCTTC.